Listed below are T cell receptor beta chains from one sample, sequenced in a study of cytomegalovirus exposure and HLA in healthy donors. Clones were read by immunoSEQ multiplex PCR, and TCRdb kept only the in-frame ones, dropping some. Found here are around 150,000 clones, roughly 78% of them singletons; the top ten hold around 1.9%. Material: PBMCs. These receptors all come from a man aged 40-55 years in good health and CMV-seronegative. CDR3s include the opening cysteine and the closing phenylalanine or tryptophan. The order of the fields is D gene, J gene, V gene, clone size, CDR3 DNA, CDR3 protein. D genes are given only for firm matches. Expanded clones get a size class; other rows say once, few or many, or leave the size out.

d_call: -
j_call: TRBJ1-2
v_call: TRBV5-4
clone_size: -
cdr3_nt: TGTGCCAGCAGCTTGGCGGGGGTTAACTATGGCTACACCTTC
cdr3_aa: CASSLAGVNYGYTF

d_call: TRBD1
j_call: TRBJ2-7
v_call: TRBV28
clone_size: -
cdr3_nt: TGTGCCAGCAGTTTACGACAGGGGTCCTACGAGCAGTACTTC
cdr3_aa: CASSLRQGSYEQYF

d_call: -
j_call: TRBJ1-2
v_call: TRBV27
clone_size: -
cdr3_nt: TGTGCCAGCAGCCGAGCGGGGAACTATGGCTACACCTTC
cdr3_aa: CASSRAGNYGYTF

d_call: -
j_call: TRBJ2-1
v_call: TRBV27
clone_size: -
cdr3_nt: TGTGCCAGCAGAGTTAACAGGATCCGAAGCTCCTACAATGAGCAGTTCTTC
cdr3_aa: CASRVNRIRSSYNEQFF

d_call: -
j_call: TRBJ1-6
v_call: TRBV10-3
clone_size: -
cdr3_nt: TGTGCCATCAGTGAATCCGACAGAACTAAACCTTATAATTCACCCCTCCACTTT
cdr3_aa: CAISESDRTKPYNSPLHF

d_call: -
j_call: TRBJ1-5
v_call: TRBV6-1
clone_size: -
cdr3_nt: TGTGCCAGCAGTCTGACGGGTGACAATCAGCCCCAGCATTTT
cdr3_aa: CASSLTGDNQPQHF

d_call: TRBD2
j_call: TRBJ2-7
v_call: TRBV5-1
clone_size: -
cdr3_nt: TGCGCCAGCGGAGTAGCGGGATATGAGCAGTACTTC
cdr3_aa: CASGVAGYEQYF

d_call: TRBD1
j_call: TRBJ1-2
v_call: TRBV5-4
clone_size: -
cdr3_nt: TGTGCCAGCAGCATGGACAGGGGTTGTAACACCTTC
cdr3_aa: CASSMDRGCNTF

d_call: -
j_call: TRBJ2-1
v_call: TRBV19
clone_size: few
cdr3_nt: TGTGCCAGTAACCAGGGGAGCTCCTACAATGAGCAGTTCTTC
cdr3_aa: CASNQGSSYNEQFF

d_call: -
j_call: TRBJ2-3
v_call: TRBV27
clone_size: -
cdr3_nt: TGTGCCAGCAGTGATAAGCGTGATACGCAGTATTTT
cdr3_aa: CASSDKRDTQYF

d_call: TRBD1
j_call: TRBJ2-7
v_call: TRBV5-5
clone_size: -
cdr3_nt: TGTGCCAGCAGCTCGCTAATCCGGGACAGGGTTGTATCGAACTACGAGCAGTACTTC
cdr3_aa: CASSSLIRDRVVSNYEQYF

d_call: TRBD2
j_call: TRBJ2-1
v_call: TRBV5-6
clone_size: -
cdr3_nt: TGTGCCAGCAGCCCCCTAGCGGGAGGGACCAATGAGCAGTTCTTC
cdr3_aa: CASSPLAGGTNEQFF

d_call: TRBD1
j_call: TRBJ2-7
v_call: TRBV6-1
clone_size: -
cdr3_nt: TGTGCCAGCACCCGGACAGGGAACGACGAGCAGTACTTC
cdr3_aa: CASTRTGNDEQYF

d_call: TRBD2
j_call: TRBJ2-3
v_call: TRBV7-2
clone_size: -
cdr3_nt: TGTGCCAGCAGCTTGGCCACTAGCGGGAGGTTCACAGATACGCAGTATTTT
cdr3_aa: CASSLATSGRFTDTQYF

d_call: -
j_call: TRBJ2-7
v_call: TRBV6-6
clone_size: once
cdr3_nt: TGTGCCAGCAGTTACTCTCGGCAGGGTGGAACCTACGAGCAGTACTTC
cdr3_aa: CASSYSRQGGTYEQYF

d_call: -
j_call: TRBJ2-3
v_call: TRBV18
clone_size: -
cdr3_nt: TGTGCCAGCTCACCTATACCACTCCTGCCCACAGATACGCAGTATTTT
cdr3_aa: CASSPIPLLPTDTQYF

d_call: -
j_call: TRBJ2-1
v_call: TRBV10-3
clone_size: -
cdr3_nt: TGTGCCAGTGCCGGGATCCCAGGATTAAATGAGCAGTTCTTC
cdr3_aa: CASAGIPGLNEQFF

d_call: -
j_call: TRBJ2-3
v_call: TRBV29-1
clone_size: few
cdr3_nt: TGCAGCGTCCGCTTAGCGGACAACACAGATACGCAGTATTTT
cdr3_aa: CSVRLADNTDTQYF

d_call: TRBD1
j_call: TRBJ2-5
v_call: TRBV7-9
clone_size: -
cdr3_nt: TGTGCCAGCAGACCAACAGGGGGCGAGGAGACCCAGTACTTC
cdr3_aa: CASRPTGGEETQYF

d_call: TRBD2
j_call: TRBJ2-2
v_call: TRBV28
clone_size: -
cdr3_nt: TGTGCCAGCAGTTTCGGGAGGGTCACCGGGGAGCTGTTTTTT
cdr3_aa: CASSFGRVTGELFF

d_call: -
j_call: TRBJ1-5
v_call: TRBV6-1
clone_size: few
cdr3_nt: TGTGCCAGCAGCCAAAGCAATCAGCCCCAGCATTTT
cdr3_aa: CASSQSNQPQHF

d_call: -
j_call: TRBJ1-1
v_call: TRBV4-2
clone_size: -
cdr3_nt: TGTGCCAGCAGCCAAGCCGGCGGACAGACGAACACTGAAGCTTTCTTT
cdr3_aa: CASSQAGGQTNTEAFF

d_call: -
j_call: TRBJ2-3
v_call: TRBV28
clone_size: -
cdr3_nt: TGTGCCAGCATGAGCTACCTCACAGATACGCAGTATTTT
cdr3_aa: CASMSYLTDTQYF

d_call: TRBD1
j_call: TRBJ2-1
v_call: TRBV2
clone_size: -
cdr3_nt: TGTGCCAGCAGCCGAGTTAAGACAGGGCCGGAGACCAATGAGCAGTTCTTC
cdr3_aa: CASSRVKTGPETNEQFF

d_call: TRBD2
j_call: TRBJ2-5
v_call: TRBV7-2
clone_size: few
cdr3_nt: TGTGCCAGCAGCCCGCAGGTCGTTCTAGCGGGAGTAGAGACCCAGTACTTC
cdr3_aa: CASSPQVVLAGVETQYF

d_call: -
j_call: TRBJ2-5
v_call: TRBV7-9
clone_size: -
cdr3_nt: TGTTCCAGCAGCTTCCCTCGACACGTCCAAGAGACCCAGTACTTC
cdr3_aa: CSSSFPRHVQETQYF

d_call: -
j_call: TRBJ1-1
v_call: TRBV2
clone_size: -
cdr3_nt: TGTGCCAGCTCAAGTAGCGCTGAAGCTTTCTTT
cdr3_aa: CASSSSAEAFF

d_call: -
j_call: TRBJ1-3
v_call: TRBV6-1
clone_size: -
cdr3_nt: TGTGCCAGCAGTGCCTTTGGGACTGCTGGAAACACCATATATTTT
cdr3_aa: CASSAFGTAGNTIYF

d_call: TRBD1
j_call: TRBJ1-6
v_call: TRBV27
clone_size: -
cdr3_nt: TGTGCCAGCACCACGGGACAGTTTAATTCACCCCTCCACTTT
cdr3_aa: CASTTGQFNSPLHF

d_call: -
j_call: TRBJ2-3
v_call: TRBV25-1
clone_size: -
cdr3_nt: TGTGCCAGCAGTGAGTTTAGAGATACAGATACGCAGTATTTT
cdr3_aa: CASSEFRDTDTQYF

d_call: TRBD2
j_call: TRBJ2-5
v_call: TRBV27
clone_size: -
cdr3_nt: TGTGCCAGCAGTTTACTAGCGGGACGCCAAGAGACCCAGTACTTC
cdr3_aa: CASSLLAGRQETQYF

d_call: -
j_call: TRBJ1-2
v_call: TRBV2
clone_size: -
cdr3_nt: TGTGCCAGCAGTGATCAAGGGGACTATGGCTACACCTTC
cdr3_aa: CASSDQGDYGYTF

d_call: TRBD1
j_call: TRBJ2-7
v_call: TRBV11-2
clone_size: -
cdr3_nt: TGTGCCAGCAGCTCGGGACAGGGGAACGAGCAGTACTTC
cdr3_aa: CASSSGQGNEQYF

d_call: TRBD2
j_call: TRBJ2-3
v_call: TRBV4-2
clone_size: -
cdr3_nt: TGTGCCAGCAGCCAAGGCCTAGCGGGAGAGTTGCCAGATACGCAGTATTTT
cdr3_aa: CASSQGLAGELPDTQYF

d_call: TRBD2
j_call: TRBJ2-1
v_call: TRBV7-9
clone_size: -
cdr3_nt: TGTGCCAGCAGCTTAGGGTCTAGCGGGAGGAAAGGGTACAATGAGCAGTTCTTC
cdr3_aa: CASSLGSSGRKGYNEQFF

d_call: TRBD1
j_call: TRBJ1-5
v_call: TRBV7-8
clone_size: -
cdr3_nt: TGTGCCAGCAGCCCTTACAGGGGCGCGATGAATCAGCCCCAGCATTTT
cdr3_aa: CASSPYRGAMNQPQHF

d_call: -
j_call: TRBJ1-3
v_call: TRBV29-1
clone_size: -
cdr3_nt: TGCAGCGTTGCGAGTTCCTCTGGAAACACCATATATTTT
cdr3_aa: CSVASSSGNTIYF

d_call: -
j_call: TRBJ2-7
v_call: TRBV6-6
clone_size: -
cdr3_nt: TGTGCCAGCAGTTACTCGACCCCTAGCAGACAATACGAGCAGTACTTC
cdr3_aa: CASSYSTPSRQYEQYF

d_call: TRBD1
j_call: TRBJ2-1
v_call: TRBV10-2
clone_size: few
cdr3_nt: TGCGCCAGCACCATCGACAGGGCCTACAATGAGCAGTTCTTC
cdr3_aa: CASTIDRAYNEQFF

d_call: TRBD1
j_call: TRBJ1-5
v_call: TRBV7-2
clone_size: once
cdr3_nt: TGTGCCAGCAGCTTATCCTCTACAGGGGGCCCCCAGCATTTT
cdr3_aa: CASSLSSTGGPQHF